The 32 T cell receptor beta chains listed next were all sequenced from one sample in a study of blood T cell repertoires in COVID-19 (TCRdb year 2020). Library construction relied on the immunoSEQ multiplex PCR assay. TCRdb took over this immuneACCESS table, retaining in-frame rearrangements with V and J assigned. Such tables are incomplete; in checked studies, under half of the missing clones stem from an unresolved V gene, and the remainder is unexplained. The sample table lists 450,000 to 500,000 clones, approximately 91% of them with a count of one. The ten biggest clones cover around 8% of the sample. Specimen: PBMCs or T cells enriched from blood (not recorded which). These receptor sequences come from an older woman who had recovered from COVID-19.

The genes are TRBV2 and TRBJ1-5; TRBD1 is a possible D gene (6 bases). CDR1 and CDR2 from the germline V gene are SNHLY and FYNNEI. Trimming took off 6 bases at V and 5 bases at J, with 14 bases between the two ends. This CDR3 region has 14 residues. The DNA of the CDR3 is TGTGCCAGCAGGGGATCCAGGGGCCATCAGCCCCAGCATTTT. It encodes CASRGSRGHQPQHF.

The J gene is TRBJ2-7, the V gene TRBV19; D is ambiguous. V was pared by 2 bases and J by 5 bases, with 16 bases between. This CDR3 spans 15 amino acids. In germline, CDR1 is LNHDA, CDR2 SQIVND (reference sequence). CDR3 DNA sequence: TGTGCCAGTAGTATAAGGTCTTACGTACGGGACGAGCAGTACTTC. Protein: CASSIRSYVRDEQYF. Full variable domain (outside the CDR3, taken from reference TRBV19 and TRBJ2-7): DGGITQSPKYLFRKEGQNVTLSCEQNLNHDAMYWYRQDPGQGLRLIYYSQIVNDFQKGDIAEGYSVSREKKESFPLTVTSAQKNPTAFYLCASSIRSYVRDEQYFGPGTRLTVT.

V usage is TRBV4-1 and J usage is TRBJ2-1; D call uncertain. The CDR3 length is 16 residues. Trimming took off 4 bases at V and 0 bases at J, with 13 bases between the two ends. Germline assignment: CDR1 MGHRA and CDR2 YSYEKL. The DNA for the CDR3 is TGCGCCAGCAGCCCCCACCCCCAGGCCTCCTACAATGAGCAGTTCTTC. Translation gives CASSPHPQASYNEQFF.

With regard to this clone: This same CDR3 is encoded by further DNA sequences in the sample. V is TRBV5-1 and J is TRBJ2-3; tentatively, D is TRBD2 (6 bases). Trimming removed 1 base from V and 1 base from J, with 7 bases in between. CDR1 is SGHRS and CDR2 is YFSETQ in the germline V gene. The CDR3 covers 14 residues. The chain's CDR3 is CASSLSGGTDTQYF. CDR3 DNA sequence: TGCGCCAGCAGCTTGTCGGGGGGCACAGATACGCAGTATTTT.

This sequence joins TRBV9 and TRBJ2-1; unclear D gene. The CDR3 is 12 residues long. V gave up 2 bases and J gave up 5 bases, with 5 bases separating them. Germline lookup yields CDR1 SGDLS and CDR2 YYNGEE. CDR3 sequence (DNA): TGTGCCAGCAGCGTGTCGGACAATGAGCAGTTCTTC. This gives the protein CASSVSDNEQFF.

The CDR3 spells CASSVGGSFTDTQYF. The CDR3 region has the DNA TGTGCCAGCAGCGTAGGCGGCTCATTCACAGATACGCAGTATTTT. V gene TRBV9 combines with J gene TRBJ2-3; D not resolved. V was trimmed by 0 bases and J by 2 bases, leaving 10 bases between them. Looked up from germline, CDR1 is SGDLS and CDR2 is YYNGEE. This CDR3 comprises 15 residues.

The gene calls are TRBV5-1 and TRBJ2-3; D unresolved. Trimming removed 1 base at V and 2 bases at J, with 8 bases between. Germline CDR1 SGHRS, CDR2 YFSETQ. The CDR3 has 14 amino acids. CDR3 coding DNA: TGCGCCAGCAGCTTGACTCCTTACACAGATACGCAGTATTTT. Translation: CASSLTPYTDTQYF.

In DNA form, the CDR3 reads TGTGCCAGCAGCTTAATATCAGGGGCCAACGAGCAGTACGTC. Translating gives CASSLISGANEQYV. The chain carries TRBV5-6 and TRBJ2-7; D is perhaps TRBD1 (6 bases). Germline CDR1 SGHDT, CDR2 YYEEEE. The CDR3 covers 14 residues. Trimming removed 2 bases from V and 5 bases from J, with 14 bases in between.

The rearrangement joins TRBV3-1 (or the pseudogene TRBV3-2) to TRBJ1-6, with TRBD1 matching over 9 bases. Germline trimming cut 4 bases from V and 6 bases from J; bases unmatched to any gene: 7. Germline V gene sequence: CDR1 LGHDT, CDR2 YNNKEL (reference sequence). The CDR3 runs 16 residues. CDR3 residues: CASSLFPGQGNSPLHF. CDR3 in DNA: TGTGCCAGCAGCCTATTTCCGGGACAGGGTAATTCACCCCTCCACTTT.

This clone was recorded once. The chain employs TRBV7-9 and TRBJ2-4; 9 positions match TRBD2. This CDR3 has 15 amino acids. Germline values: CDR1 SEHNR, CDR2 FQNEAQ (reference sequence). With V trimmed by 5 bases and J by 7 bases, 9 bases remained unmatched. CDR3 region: CASSPSGAGGNIQYF. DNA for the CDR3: TGTGCCAGCAGCCCTAGCGGGGCAGGGGGGAACATTCAGTACTTC.

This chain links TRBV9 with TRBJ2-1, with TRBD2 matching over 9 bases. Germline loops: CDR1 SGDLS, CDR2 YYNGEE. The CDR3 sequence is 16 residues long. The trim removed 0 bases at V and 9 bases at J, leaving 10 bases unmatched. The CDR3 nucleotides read TGTGCCAGCAGCGTAGAGGGGCTAGCGGGGAGGCCTGAGCAGTTCTTC. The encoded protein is CASSVEGLAGRPEQFF.

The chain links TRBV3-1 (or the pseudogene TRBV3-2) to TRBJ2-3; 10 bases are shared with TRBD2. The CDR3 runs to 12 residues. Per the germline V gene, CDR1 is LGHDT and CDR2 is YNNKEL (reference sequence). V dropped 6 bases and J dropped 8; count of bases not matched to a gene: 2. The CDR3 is CASRRTSGTQYF. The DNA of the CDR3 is TGTGCCAGCAGGCGGACTAGCGGTACGCAGTATTTT.

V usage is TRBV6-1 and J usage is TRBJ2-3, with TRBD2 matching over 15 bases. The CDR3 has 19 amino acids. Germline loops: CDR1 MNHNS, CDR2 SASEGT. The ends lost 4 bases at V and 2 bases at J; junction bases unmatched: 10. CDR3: CASSVGLAGGRGNTDTQYF. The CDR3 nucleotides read TGTGCCAGCAGTGTAGGACTAGCGGGGGGGAGGGGAAACACAGATACGCAGTATTTT.

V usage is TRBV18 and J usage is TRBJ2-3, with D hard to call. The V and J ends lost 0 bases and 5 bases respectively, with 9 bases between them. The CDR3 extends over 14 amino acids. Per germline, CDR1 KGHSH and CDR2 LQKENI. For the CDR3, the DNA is TGTGCCAGCTCACCACCCAACTCCCGAGATACGCAGTATTTT. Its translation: CASSPPNSRDTQYF.

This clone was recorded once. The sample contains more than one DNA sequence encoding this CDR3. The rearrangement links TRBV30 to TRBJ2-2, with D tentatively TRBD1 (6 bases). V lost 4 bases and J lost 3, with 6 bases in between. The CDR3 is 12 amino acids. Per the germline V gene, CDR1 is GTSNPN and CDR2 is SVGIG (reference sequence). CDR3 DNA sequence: TGTGCCTGGAACAGGGACACCGGGGAGCTGTTTTTT. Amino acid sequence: CAWNRDTGELFF.

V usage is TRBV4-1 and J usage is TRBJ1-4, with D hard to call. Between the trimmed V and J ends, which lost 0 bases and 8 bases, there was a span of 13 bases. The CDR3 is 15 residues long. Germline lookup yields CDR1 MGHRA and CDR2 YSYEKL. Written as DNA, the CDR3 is TGCGCCAGCAGCCAAGAACCAGAGGCGAGAGAAAAACTGTTTTTT. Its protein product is CASSQEPEAREKLFF.

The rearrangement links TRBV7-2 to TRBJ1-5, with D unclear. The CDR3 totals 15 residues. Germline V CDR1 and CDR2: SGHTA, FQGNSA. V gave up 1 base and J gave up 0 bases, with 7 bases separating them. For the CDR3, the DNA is TGTGCCAGCAGCTTAGGAGGAGTTAGCAATCAGCCCCAGCATTTT. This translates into CASSLGGVSNQPQHF.

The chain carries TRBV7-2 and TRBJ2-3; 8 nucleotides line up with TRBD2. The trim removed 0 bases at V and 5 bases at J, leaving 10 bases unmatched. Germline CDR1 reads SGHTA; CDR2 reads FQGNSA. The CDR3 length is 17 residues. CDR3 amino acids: CASSLALAGLTQDTQYF. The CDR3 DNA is TGTGCCAGCAGCTTAGCGTTAGCGGGGCTAACACAAGATACGCAGTATTTT.

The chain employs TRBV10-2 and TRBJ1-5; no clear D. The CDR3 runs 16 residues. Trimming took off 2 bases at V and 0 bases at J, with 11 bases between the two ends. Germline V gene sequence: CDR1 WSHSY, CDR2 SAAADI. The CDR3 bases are TGCGCCAGCAGTGAGAAGAGAGGAATTAGCAATCAGCCCCAGCATTTT. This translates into CASSEKRGISNQPQHF.

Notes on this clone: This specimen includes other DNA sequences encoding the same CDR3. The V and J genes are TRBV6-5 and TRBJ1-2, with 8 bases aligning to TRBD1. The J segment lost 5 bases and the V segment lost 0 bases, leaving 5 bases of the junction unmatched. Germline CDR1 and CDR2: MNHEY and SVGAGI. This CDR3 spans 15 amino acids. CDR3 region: CASSYSTGGSYGYTF. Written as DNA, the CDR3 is TGTGCCAGCAGTTACTCAACAGGGGGAAGTTATGGCTACACCTTC.

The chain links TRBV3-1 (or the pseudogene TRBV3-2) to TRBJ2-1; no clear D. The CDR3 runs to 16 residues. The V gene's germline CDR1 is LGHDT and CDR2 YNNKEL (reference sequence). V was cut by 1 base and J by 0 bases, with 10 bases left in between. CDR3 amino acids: CASSQVQRRSYNEQFF. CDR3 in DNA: TGTGCCAGCAGCCAAGTTCAGCGCCGCTCCTACAATGAGCAGTTCTTC.

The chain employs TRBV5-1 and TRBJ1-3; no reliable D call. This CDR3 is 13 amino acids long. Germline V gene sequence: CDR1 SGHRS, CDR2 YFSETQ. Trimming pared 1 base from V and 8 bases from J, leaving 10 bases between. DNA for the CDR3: TGCGCCAGCAGCTTGTATGTCTCCGACACCATATATTTT. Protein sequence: CASSLYVSDTIYF.

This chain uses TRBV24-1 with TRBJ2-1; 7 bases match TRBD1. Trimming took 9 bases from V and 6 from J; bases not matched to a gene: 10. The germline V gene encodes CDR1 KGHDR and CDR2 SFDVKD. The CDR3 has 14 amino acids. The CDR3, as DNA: TGTGCCACCTTTAGGGGACAGAAATTCAATGAGCAGTTCTTC. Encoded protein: CATFRGQKFNEQFF.

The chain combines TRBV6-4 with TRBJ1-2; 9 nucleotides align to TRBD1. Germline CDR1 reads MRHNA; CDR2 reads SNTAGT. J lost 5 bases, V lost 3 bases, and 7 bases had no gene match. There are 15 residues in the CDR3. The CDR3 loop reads CASSELQGARYGYTF. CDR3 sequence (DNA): TGTGCCAGCAGTGAATTACAGGGGGCTCGATATGGCTACACCTTC.

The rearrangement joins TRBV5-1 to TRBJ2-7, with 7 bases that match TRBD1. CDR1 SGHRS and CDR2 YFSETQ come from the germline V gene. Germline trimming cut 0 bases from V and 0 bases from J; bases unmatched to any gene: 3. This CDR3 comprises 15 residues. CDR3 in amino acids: CASSLGTGSSYEQYV. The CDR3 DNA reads TGCGCCAGCAGCTTGGGGACAGGTTCCTCCTACGAGCAGTACGTC.

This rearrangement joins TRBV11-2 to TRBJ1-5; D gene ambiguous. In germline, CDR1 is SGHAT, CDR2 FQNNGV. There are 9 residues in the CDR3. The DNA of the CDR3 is TGTGCAAGTTTCCGGGCCCAGCATTTT. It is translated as CASFRAQHF. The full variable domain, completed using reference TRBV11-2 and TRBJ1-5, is EAGVAQSPRYKIIEKRQSVAFWCNPISGHATLYWYQQILGQGPKLLIQFQNNGVVDDSQLPKDRFSAERLKGVDSTLKIQPAKLEDSAVYLCASFRAQHFGDGTRLSIL.

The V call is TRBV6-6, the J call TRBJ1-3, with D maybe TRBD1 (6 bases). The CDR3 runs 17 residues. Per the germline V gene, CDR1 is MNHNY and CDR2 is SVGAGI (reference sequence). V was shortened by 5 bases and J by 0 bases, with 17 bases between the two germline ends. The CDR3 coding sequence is TGTGCCAGCAGTCGGTCCACAGGGAAACACTCTGGAAACACCATATATTTT. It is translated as CASSRSTGKHSGNTIYF.

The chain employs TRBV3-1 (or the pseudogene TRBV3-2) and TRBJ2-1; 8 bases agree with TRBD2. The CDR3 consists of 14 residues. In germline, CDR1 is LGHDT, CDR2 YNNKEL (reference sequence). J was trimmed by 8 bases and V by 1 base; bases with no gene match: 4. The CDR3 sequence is CASSQAGGPDEQFF. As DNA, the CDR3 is TGTGCCAGCAGCCAAGCGGGGGGGCCCGATGAGCAGTTCTTC.

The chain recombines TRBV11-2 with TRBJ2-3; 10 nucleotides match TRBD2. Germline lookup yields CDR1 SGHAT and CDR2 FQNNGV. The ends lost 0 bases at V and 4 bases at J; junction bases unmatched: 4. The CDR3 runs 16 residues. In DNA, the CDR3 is TGTGCCAGCAGCTTAGATCTTAGCGGGGGGTCAGATACGCAGTATTTT. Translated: CASSLDLSGGSDTQYF.

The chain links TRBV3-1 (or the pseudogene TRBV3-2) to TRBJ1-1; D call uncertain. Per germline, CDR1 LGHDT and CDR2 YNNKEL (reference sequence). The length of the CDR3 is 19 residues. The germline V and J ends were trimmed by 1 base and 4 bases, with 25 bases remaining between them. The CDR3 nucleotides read TGTGCCAGCAGCCAAGTTCACGAGGTAGTTTACGCACTGGGCACTGAAGCTTTCTTT. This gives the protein CASSQVHEVVYALGTEAFF.

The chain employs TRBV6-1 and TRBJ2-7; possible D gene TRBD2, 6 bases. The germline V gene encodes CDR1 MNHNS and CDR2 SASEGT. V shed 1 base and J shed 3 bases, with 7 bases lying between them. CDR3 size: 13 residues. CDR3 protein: CASSEGGLYEQYV. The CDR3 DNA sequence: TGTGCCAGCAGTGAAGGGGGACTCTACGAGCAGTACGTC.

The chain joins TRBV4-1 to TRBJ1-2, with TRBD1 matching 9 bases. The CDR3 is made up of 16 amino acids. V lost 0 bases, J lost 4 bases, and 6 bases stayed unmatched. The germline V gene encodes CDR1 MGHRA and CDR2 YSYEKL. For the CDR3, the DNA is TGCGCCAGCAGCCAAGATTCAGGGACAGGGACCTATGGCTACACCTTC. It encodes CASSQDSGTGTYGYTF.